What follows is one TCR beta chain and its context. Healthy bone marrow donors made up the cohort. This specimen belongs to a study of cytomegalovirus exposure and HLA in healthy donors. Both 60 Vbeta primers and 13 Jbeta primers went into the PCR. Profiling relied on immunoSEQ multiplex PCR, and the TCRdb table lists in-frame clones only, not all of them. The table includes around 100,000 clones, roughly 70% detected once. Trimming left V 10 bases short and J 2 bases short, with 12 bases between. CDR1 and CDR2 (germline): MDHEN, SYDVKM. The CDR3 spans 13 residues. The TCR sequence derives from a woman aged 18 to 35 in good health and CMV-seropositive. The V call is TRBV28, the J call TRBJ2-1, with a possible D match to TRBD2 (6 bases). The specimen sequenced was PBMCs. CDR3 region: CATGTSTYNEQFF. The CDR3 DNA reads as TGTGCCACCGGGACTTCAACCTACAATGAGCAGTTCTTC.